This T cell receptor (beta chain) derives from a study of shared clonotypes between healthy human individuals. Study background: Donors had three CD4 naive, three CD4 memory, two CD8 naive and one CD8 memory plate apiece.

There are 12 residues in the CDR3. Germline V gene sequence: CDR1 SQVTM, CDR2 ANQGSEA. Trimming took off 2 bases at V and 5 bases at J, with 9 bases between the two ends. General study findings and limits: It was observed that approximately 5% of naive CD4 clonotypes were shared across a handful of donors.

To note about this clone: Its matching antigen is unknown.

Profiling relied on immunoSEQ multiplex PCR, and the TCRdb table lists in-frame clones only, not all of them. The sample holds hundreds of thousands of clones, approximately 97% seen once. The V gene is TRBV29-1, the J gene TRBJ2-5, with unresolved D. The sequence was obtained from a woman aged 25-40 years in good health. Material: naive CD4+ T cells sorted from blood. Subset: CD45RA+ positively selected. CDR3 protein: CSVEYLGETQYF. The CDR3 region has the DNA TGCAGCGTTGAATATTTGGGGGAGACCCAGTACTTC.